The source of this T cell receptor (beta chain) is a study of long-term antiretroviral therapy in people with HIV. Per individual, the PBMC samples numbered at least one pre-ART and at least two post-ART. Samples held about 0.85-10 million cryopreserved PBMC, and DNA extraction followed. V was pared by 1 base and J by 6 bases, with 3 bases of the junction left unmatched. Per the germline V gene, CDR1 is SNHLY and CDR2 is FYNNEI. CDR3 size: 15 residues. Notes on the study in general: Spans of CDR3 length were tighter for HIV repertoires than for controls.

An immunoSEQ assay, version v3.0, was performed at survey level. Data came from immunoSEQ multiplex PCR; TCRdb stores just in-frame clones and leaves some out. The table shows approximately 15,000 clones, with around 90% occurring only once. Comment on this clone: Its antigen is not known.

The receptor was isolated from a man aged 35 to 55 with HIV. The chain carries TRBV2 and TRBJ2-1; 10 bases fit TRBD2. The material was unsorted PBMCs, obtained 6.2 years after starting antiretroviral therapy. The CDR3: CASSEEASGSNEQFF. The DNA of the CDR3 is TGTGCCAGCAGTGAAGAGGCTAGCGGGAGCAATGAGCAGTTCTTC.